This TCR beta chain was profiled in a study of graft-versus-host responses after intestinal transplantation. Notes on the study in general: There were GvH clones found in recipient marrow, and some of them appeared first in ileum or blood. Graft-donor T cell macrochimerism in patients accompanied high graft-versus-host to host-versus-graft clonal ratios in allografts.

Method: immunoSEQ multiplex PCR; TCRdb's copy keeps in-frame clones and lacks some. The sample yields about 17,000 clones, 30% to 40% seen once. Germline assignment: CDR1 SGHRS and CDR2 YFSETQ. The CDR3 contains 15 residues. V was clipped by 4 bases and J by 5 bases; unmatched bases: 5. Investigators plated 200,000 CFSE-labeled responder cells together with 200,000 irradiated stimulator cells labeled with violet dye. This sequence was found in a human patient who received an intestinal transplant. Sequenced material: alloreactive CD8+ T cells from a mixed lymphocyte reaction culture, taken before intestinal transplant. Documented subset: CFSE-low proliferating T cells sorted from approximately 6-day pre-transplant mixed lymphocyte reaction (GvH or HvG direction). The chain has TRBV5-1 and TRBJ2-1; 11 positions match TRBD2. Here the CDR3 reads CASSRGLAADNEQFF. The DNA of the CDR3 is TGCGCCAGCAGCCGGGGACTAGCGGCGGACAATGAGCAGTTCTTC.